These 23 T cell receptor beta chains share one sample of origin, sequenced in a study of blood T cell repertoires in COVID-19 (dated by TCRdb to the early 2020s). The receptor library was made with the immunoSEQ multiplex PCR assay. Not all clones reach the TCRdb copy of this immuneACCESS table, which keeps in-frame sequences only. Checked studies attribute under half of the gap to unresolved V genes and leave the rest unexplained. This sample is represented by roughly 200,000 clones; 75% to 90% of them were singletons. Roughly 4% of the sample is in the top ten clones. Sequenced sample: PBMCs or T cells enriched from blood (not recorded which). The receptors were sampled from a woman in her twenties or thirties who had been exposed to COVID-19.

This clone appeared once. The CDR3 DNA reads as TGTGCCAGCAGTTTAAGTTGGCTAGCGGGGGGAAATGAGCAGTTCTTC. Translating it yields CASSLSWLAGGNEQFF. The V and J genes are TRBV27 and TRBJ2-1, with TRBD2 matching over 11 bases. The V segment lost 2 bases and the J segment 7 bases; nucleotides outside the gene matches: 7. The CDR3 spans 16 residues. Per the germline V gene, CDR1 is MNHEY and CDR2 is SMNVEV (reference sequence).

This clone was detected only once. V is TRBV3-1 (or the pseudogene TRBV3-2) and J is TRBJ2-1, with 7 bases lining up with TRBD2. V dropped 4 bases and J dropped 6; count of bases not matched to a gene: 9. This CDR3 has 15 residues. CDR1 and CDR2 (germline): LGHDT, YNNKEL (reference sequence). The CDR3 region is CASSRGRTSSNEQFF. The CDR3 coding sequence is TGTGCCAGCAGCCGGGGCCGGACTAGTTCCAATGAGCAGTTCTTC.

The CDR3 DNA is TGTGCCAGCAGCACAACAGGCCGCTATGGCTACACCTTC. Amino acid sequence: CASSTTGRYGYTF. The rearrangement joins TRBV2 to TRBJ1-2; D is perhaps TRBD1 (5 bases). The CDR3 is 13 residues long. In germline, CDR1 is SNHLY, CDR2 FYNNEI. Trimming cost V 6 bases and J 4 bases, with 12 bases left between them.

The V gene is TRBV10-3, the J gene TRBJ2-3; D perhaps matches TRBD1 (6 bases). V dropped 7 bases and J dropped 4 bases, with 18 bases sitting between them. Germline-derived CDR1 and CDR2 are ENHRY and SYGVKD. The CDR3 is 15 residues long. The CDR3 nucleotides are TGTGCCATCAAAAATGCCCAGGGGTCGGCAGATACGCAGTATTTT. Amino acids: CAIKNAQGSADTQYF.

The table lists this clone with many counts. Other DNA sequences in this sample translate to the same CDR3. The chain has TRBV6-5 and TRBJ1-1, with D tentatively TRBD1 (5 bases). CDR3 length: 13 amino acids. Trimming took 7 bases from V and 0 from J, leaving 9 bases between them. The germline gives CDR1 MNHEY, CDR2 SVGAGI. CDR3 protein: CASISGMNTEAFF. The CDR3 DNA reads as TGTGCCAGCATTTCAGGGATGAACACTGAAGCTTTCTTT.

The chain is built from TRBV29-1 and TRBJ1-1; 10 nucleotides match TRBD1. V lost 4 bases and J lost 2; bases outside the gene matches: 7. Germline values: CDR1 SQVTM, CDR2 ANQGSEA. This CDR3 contains 15 residues. Here the CDR3 reads CSVVSRDRGNTEAFF. The CDR3 DNA reads TGCAGCGTTGTGAGTAGGGACAGGGGTAACACTGAAGCTTTCTTT.

The chain employs TRBV30 and TRBJ1-5, with TRBD1 as a possible D gene (6 bases). The germline CDR1 and CDR2 sequences are GTSNPN and SVGIG (reference sequence). Trimming took off 0 bases at V and 7 bases at J, with 10 bases between the two ends. The CDR3 runs to 13 residues. This CDR3 reads CAWSVGDKQPQHF. The CDR3 DNA sequence: TGTGCCTGGAGTGTCGGGGACAAACAGCCCCAGCATTTT.

This clone occurred a few times. In DNA form, the CDR3 reads TGCGCCAGCAGCCCGGGGACAGGGTTTGATCAGCCCCAGCATTTT. Its translation is CASSPGTGFDQPQHF. The chain employs TRBV5-1 and TRBJ1-5, with TRBD1 matching over 9 bases. V trimming: 4 bases; J trimming: 5 bases; junction bases outside the gene matches: 7. Germline V gene lookup returns CDR1 SGHRS and CDR2 YFSETQ. The CDR3 runs 15 residues.

The chain uses TRBV5-1 and TRBJ2-1, with 7 nucleotides matching TRBD2. This CDR3 contains 15 residues. Germline values: CDR1 SGHRS, CDR2 YFSETQ. Trimming at V came to 0 bases and at J to 4 bases, leaving 4 bases not matched to a gene. CDR3 nucleotide sequence: TGCGCCAGCAGCTTGGACCTAGCGGTTTACAATGAGCAGTTCTTC. Translated, it gives CASSLDLAVYNEQFF.

The rearrangement joins TRBV10-3 to TRBJ1-1, with a tentative D call TRBD1 (6 bases). V was pared by 4 bases and J by 0 bases, with 9 bases between. The CDR3 extends over 14 amino acids. Germline-derived CDR1 and CDR2 are ENHRY and SYGVKD. This chain's CDR3 is CAISGTVMNTEAFF. CDR3 in DNA: TGTGCCATCAGTGGGACAGTAATGAACACTGAAGCTTTCTTT.

The chain uses TRBV28 and TRBJ1-3; possibly TRBD1 for D (5 bases). CDR3 length equals 15 residues. Trimming took 2 bases from V and 2 from J, leaving 10 bases between them. Germline V gives CDR1 MDHEN, CDR2 SYDVKM. The chain's CDR3 is CASSLGADAGNTIYF. CDR3 sequence (DNA): TGTGCCAGCAGTTTAGGGGCGGACGCTGGAAACACCATATATTTT.

The V gene is TRBV19, the J gene TRBJ1-5; 9 bases line up with TRBD1. Germline V gives CDR1 LNHDA, CDR2 SQIVND (reference sequence). J gave up 1 base and V 5 bases, and 6 bases lay outside the gene matches. The CDR3 loop spans 16 amino acids. CDR3 region: CASSATGGWSNQPQHF. The DNA of the CDR3 is TGTGCCAGTAGTGCGACAGGGGGTTGGAGCAATCAGCCCCAGCATTTT.

The genes are TRBV29-1 and TRBJ2-1; 7 bases line up with TRBD2. J was trimmed by 15 bases and V by 3 bases; bases with no gene match: 11. The length of the CDR3 is 12 residues. Germline assignment: CDR1 SQVTM and CDR2 ANQGSEA. CDR3 DNA: TGCAGCGTTGACGGTTGGCGGGGAGGGCGGTTCTTC. The encoded protein is CSVDGWRGGRFF.

The chain is built from TRBV7-7 and TRBJ2-3; 10 bases map to TRBD2. Looked up from germline, CDR1 is SSHAT and CDR2 is FNYEAQ (reference sequence). The CDR3 runs 16 residues. The J segment lost 4 bases and the V segment lost 1 base, leaving 5 bases of the junction unmatched. This chain's CDR3 is CASSLGAGGFSDTQYF. CDR3 coding DNA: TGTGCCAGCAGCTTAGGAGCGGGGGGGTTCTCAGATACGCAGTATTTT. The full variable domain, completed using reference TRBV7-7 and TRBJ2-3, is GAGVSQSPRYKVTKRGQDVTLRCDPISSHATLYWYQQALGQGPEFLTYFNYEAQPDKSGLPSDRFSAERPEGSISTLTIQRTEQRDSAMYRCASSLGAGGFSDTQYFGPGTRLTVL.

This clone occurred once. Other DNA sequences in the same sample also yield this CDR3. The rearrangement uses TRBV7-3 and TRBJ2-5, with D possibly being TRBD1 (5 bases). This CDR3 is built from 13 residues. Trimming stripped 2 bases from V and 2 bases from J, with 6 bases between. Germline CDR1 SGHTA, CDR2 FQGTGA. This CDR3 is CASSLGQQETQYF. The CDR3 nucleotides read TGTGCCAGCAGCTTAGGACAACAAGAGACCCAGTACTTC.

The chain carries TRBV3-1 (or the pseudogene TRBV3-2) and TRBJ2-2; perhaps TRBD2 as D (6 bases). The CDR3 loop spans 16 amino acids. The germline V and J ends were trimmed by 4 bases and 2 bases, with 14 bases remaining between them. In germline, CDR1 is LGHDT, CDR2 YNNKEL (reference sequence). The CDR3 bases are TGTGCCAGCAGCCTGGGACTTCTGCTAAACACCGGGGAGCTGTTTTTT. Translated, it gives CASSLGLLLNTGELFF.

This sequence joins TRBV5-1 and TRBJ2-3; 12 nucleotides align to TRBD2. The CDR3 covers 18 residues. Germline CDR1 is SGHRS and CDR2 is YFSETQ. V dropped 0 bases and J dropped 2; count of bases not matched to a gene: 7. CDR3 amino acids: CASSLALLAGGFTDTQYF. CDR3 DNA: TGCGCCAGCAGCTTGGCCCTGCTAGCGGGGGGGTTCACAGATACGCAGTATTTT.

The chain links TRBV10-3 to TRBJ2-1; D is undetermined. Germline V gives CDR1 ENHRY, CDR2 SYGVKD. Trimming took 4 bases from V and 9 from J, leaving 10 bases between them. The CDR3 spans 12 residues. DNA of the CDR3: TGTGCCATCAGTGTAGCTAGTTCTGAGCAGTTCTTC. Translated, it gives CAISVASSEQFF.

This CDR3 reads CASTRDSDTRNNEQFF. CDR3 coding DNA: TGTGCCAGCACCAGGGACAGCGATACTAGAAACAATGAGCAGTTCTTC. The J gene is TRBJ2-1, the V gene TRBV27; 7 nucleotides align to TRBD1. The CDR3 extends over 16 amino acids. The germline V gene encodes CDR1 MNHEY and CDR2 SMNVEV (reference sequence). V lost 7 bases and J lost 5; bases outside the gene matches: 14.

CDR3 sequence reads: CASRETSGTPYGYTF. As DNA, the CDR3 is TGTGCCAGCAGGGAAACCTCCGGGACACCCTATGGCTACACCTTC. The chain carries TRBV5-4 and TRBJ1-2, with D maybe TRBD1 (6 bases). The CDR3 is made up of 15 amino acids. Germline V gene lookup returns CDR1 SGHNT and CDR2 YYREEE (reference sequence). The germline V and J ends were trimmed by 5 bases and 4 bases, with 18 bases remaining between them.

This chain joins TRBV7-8 and TRBJ1-4; D is perhaps TRBD1 (6 bases). Trimming left V 0 bases short and J 11 bases short, with 16 bases between. The CDR3 is made up of 15 amino acids. CDR1 is SGHVS, CDR2 FQNEAQ, per germline. The CDR3 loop is CASSLARGGVRKLFF. In nucleotides, the CDR3 is TGTGCCAGCAGCTTAGCGCGGGGGGGCGTGAGGAAACTGTTTTTT.

This clone was recorded once. V and J are TRBV7-8 and TRBJ1-5; D possibly corresponds to TRBD1 (6 bases). The CDR3 sequence is 15 residues long. V shed 4 bases and J shed 2 bases, with 12 bases lying between them. Germline CDR1 reads SGHVS; CDR2 reads FQNEAQ. CDR3 in DNA: TGTGCCAGCAGCTCGCACAGACAGGGCAATCAGCCCCAGCATTTT. Translating it yields CASSSHRQGNQPQHF.

This clone was counted once. The chain couples TRBV19 to TRBJ1-2, with D unresolved. Between the trimmed V and J ends, which lost 4 bases and 4 bases, there was a span of 16 bases. Germline CDR1 is LNHDA and CDR2 is SQIVND (reference sequence). This CDR3 region has 15 residues. The CDR3 DNA sequence: TGTGCCAGTAGTACCTACTTGCGGGAGGGCTATGGCTACACCTTC. Amino acid sequence: CASSTYLREGYGYTF.